The 16 T cell receptor beta chains below all came from one sample that was sequenced in a study of cytomegalovirus exposure and HLA in healthy donors. PCR was performed using 60 Vbeta and 13 Jbeta primers. The assay was immunoSEQ multiplex PCR, and TCRdb's table has in-frame clones only and misses some. The data show around 180,000 clones, about 78% seen once. The sequencing sample was made of PBMCs. These receptors came from a middle-aged man in good health and CMV-seronegative.

Only one count was recorded for this clone. The chain employs TRBV6-5 and TRBJ2-1, with 9 nucleotides matching TRBD1. CDR3 size: 14 residues. Germline lookup yields CDR1 MNHEY and CDR2 SVGAGI. The V and J ends lost 6 bases and 7 bases, in that order; junction bases with no gene match: 7. The CDR3, as DNA: TGTGCCAGCAGGGCTACAGGGGGCCATAATGAGCAGTTCTTC. It codes for CASRATGGHNEQFF.

This chain connects TRBV6-6 to TRBJ1-2; TRBD1 matches 12 bases. CDR1 MNHNY and CDR2 SVGAGI come from the germline V gene (reference sequence). V lost 6 bases, J lost 7 bases, and 6 bases stayed unmatched. The CDR3 length is 14 residues. The DNA of the CDR3 is TGTGCCAGCAGCTCCGGGACAGGGGGCCGTGGCTACACCTTC. This encodes CASSSGTGGRGYTF.

The rearrangement uses TRBV30 and TRBJ1-3; D call uncertain. This CDR3 has 13 amino acids. Germline V lookup: CDR1 GTSNPN, CDR2 SVGIG (reference sequence). Trimming pared 6 bases from V and 4 bases from J, leaving 13 bases between. CDR3 DNA sequence: TGTGCCTGCTCGATGGCGGGAGGAAACACCATATATTTT. Its protein product is CACSMAGGNTIYF.

V is TRBV25-1 and J is TRBJ2-3; TRBD2 matches 9 bases. Per germline, CDR1 MGHDK and CDR2 SYGVNS. V lost 7 bases to trimming and J lost 5 bases; unmatched junction nucleotides: 7. The CDR3 is 14 residues long. The DNA of the CDR3 is TGTGCCAGCACGGCGGGAGGGCCGGTAGATACGCAGTATTTT. Protein sequence: CASTAGGPVDTQYF.

This chain uses TRBV9 with TRBJ1-6; D ambiguous. Germline assignment: CDR1 SGDLS and CDR2 YYNGEE. The CDR3 consists of 14 residues. V lost 0 bases to trimming and J lost 8 bases, with 9 bases between them. CDR3 sequence (DNA): TGTGCCAGCAGCGTAGAAGCTTCCGATTCACCCCTCCACTTT. Translated, it gives CASSVEASDSPLHF.

The sample holds a few counts of this clone. The V and J genes are TRBV5-4 and TRBJ1-2; possibly TRBD1 for D (6 bases). CDR1 is SGHNT and CDR2 is YYREEE in the germline V gene (reference sequence). Trimming stripped 0 bases from V and 6 bases from J, with 12 bases between. The CDR3 runs 14 residues. The CDR3 is CASSLDDGGNGYTF. The CDR3 DNA reads TGTGCCAGCAGCTTGGACGATGGGGGCAATGGCTACACCTTC.

The chain has TRBV9 and TRBJ2-2; 13 bases fit TRBD2. Germline loops: CDR1 SGDLS, CDR2 YYNGEE. V shed 4 bases and J 7 bases; nucleotides not matched to a gene: 10. This CDR3 comprises 17 residues. The CDR3 loop is CASSRQLAGGPGGELFF. The CDR3 nucleotides read TGTGCCAGCAGCAGACAACTAGCGGGAGGGCCTGGCGGGGAGCTGTTTTTT. Supplemented by reference TRBV9 and TRBJ2-2, the full variable domain reads DSGVTQTPKHLITATGQRVTLRCSPRSGDLSVYWYQQSLDQGLQFLIQYYNGEERAKGNILERFSAQQFPDLHSELNLSSLELGDSALYFCASSRQLAGGPGGELFFGEGSRLTVL.

In this sample, this clone turned up a few times. The V gene is TRBV7-3, the J gene TRBJ1-1; D possibly corresponds to TRBD1 (5 bases). This CDR3 spans 14 amino acids. CDR1 is SGHTA, CDR2 FQGTGA, per germline. Trimming shortened V by 0 bases and J by 4 bases, and 9 bases separated the two germline ends. The CDR3 nucleotides are TGTGCCAGCAGCTTAACAGGGGTAGGCACTGAAGCTTTCTTT. Its protein product is CASSLTGVGTEAFF.

This clone came up a few times. This chain joins TRBV6-4 and TRBJ2-1, with 15 bases lining up with TRBD2. Germline CDR1 reads MRHNA; CDR2 reads SNTAGT. Trimming took 2 bases from V and 8 from J; bases not matched to a gene: 4. The CDR3 length is 16 residues. CDR3 region: CASSDGTSGGQDEQFF. CDR3 sequence (DNA): TGTGCCAGCAGTGACGGGACTAGCGGGGGGCAGGATGAGCAGTTCTTC.

The chain has TRBV7-9 and TRBJ2-3, with D tentatively TRBD1 (5 bases). CDR3 length: 13 amino acids. Per germline, CDR1 SEHNR and CDR2 FQNEAQ (reference sequence). V lost 7 bases and J 6 bases, leaving 14 bases between the germline ends. CDR3 coding DNA: TGTGCCAGCACCCTAGGGGCGCAGGATACGCAGTATTTT. Protein: CASTLGAQDTQYF.

This chain links TRBV5-1 with TRBJ1-1; maybe TRBD1 (5 bases). V lost 5 bases, J lost 4 bases, and 21 bases lay in between. Looked up from germline, CDR1 is SGHRS and CDR2 is YFSETQ. This CDR3 has 16 residues. DNA for the CDR3: TGCGCCAGCAGTCTGGGAGGGGCCACATCGGGCACTGAAGCTTTCTTT. The encoded protein is CASSLGGATSGTEAFF.

The J gene is TRBJ2-2, the V gene TRBV10-3; TRBD2 matches 10 bases. Germline CDR1 and CDR2: ENHRY and SYGVKD. This CDR3 region has 15 residues. J was trimmed by 4 bases and V by 6 bases; bases with no gene match: 5. The CDR3 here is CAIRESGGATGELFF. The CDR3, as DNA: TGTGCCATCAGAGAGAGCGGGGGGGCCACCGGGGAGCTGTTTTTT.

The chain has TRBV6-1 and TRBJ2-1; 11 positions match TRBD2. Germline CDR1 and CDR2: MNHNS and SASEGT. The CDR3 contains 15 residues. Germline trimming cut 5 bases from V and 5 bases from J; bases unmatched to any gene: 5. The CDR3, as DNA: TGTGCCAGCAGTAGGGGACTAGCGGATGACAATGAGCAGTTCTTC. Translated, it gives CASSRGLADDNEQFF.

The J gene is TRBJ1-4, the V gene TRBV18; D is possibly TRBD1 (6 bases). This CDR3 has 15 residues. The V end was cut by 2 bases, the J end by 3 bases, with 10 bases between. In germline, CDR1 is KGHSH, CDR2 LQKENI. The CDR3 coding sequence is TGTGCCAGCTCACCAAGGGGGGGGCCTAATGAAAAACTGTTTTTT. Amino acids: CASSPRGGPNEKLFF.

The V call is TRBV19, the J call TRBJ2-1, with 7 bases matching TRBD2. V lost 8 bases and J lost 4; bases outside the gene matches: 2. CDR1 is LNHDA, CDR2 SQIVND, per germline (reference sequence). The CDR3 extends over 12 amino acids. The CDR3 sequence: CASGGGYNEQFF. CDR3 bases: TGTGCCAGTGGGGGGGGTTACAATGAGCAGTTCTTC.

DNA of the CDR3: TGTGCCAGCAGTCAGCAGGGTGGGCACACTGAAGCTTTCTTT. The encoded protein is CASSQQGGHTEAFF. V gene TRBV6-6 combines with J gene TRBJ1-1; possible D gene TRBD1, 5 bases. Germline lookup yields CDR1 MNHNY and CDR2 SVGAGI (reference sequence). CDR3 size: 14 residues. Trimming took 5 bases from V and 3 from J, leaving 13 bases between them.